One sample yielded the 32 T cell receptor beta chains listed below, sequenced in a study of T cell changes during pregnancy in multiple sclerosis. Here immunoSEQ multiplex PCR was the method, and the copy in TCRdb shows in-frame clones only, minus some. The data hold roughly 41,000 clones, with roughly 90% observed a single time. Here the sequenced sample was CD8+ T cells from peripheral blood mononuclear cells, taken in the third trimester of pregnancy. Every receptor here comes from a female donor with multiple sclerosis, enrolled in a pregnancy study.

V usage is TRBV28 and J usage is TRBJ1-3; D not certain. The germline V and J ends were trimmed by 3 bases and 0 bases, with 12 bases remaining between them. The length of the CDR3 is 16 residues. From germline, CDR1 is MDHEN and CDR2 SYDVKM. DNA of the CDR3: TGTGCCAGCAGTTTTGGTGAAGACTCCTCTGGAAACACCATATATTTT. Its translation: CASSFGEDSSGNTIYF.

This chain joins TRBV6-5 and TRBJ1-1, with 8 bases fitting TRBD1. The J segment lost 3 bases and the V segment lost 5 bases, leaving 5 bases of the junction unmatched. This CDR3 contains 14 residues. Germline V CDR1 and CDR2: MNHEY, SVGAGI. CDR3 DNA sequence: TGTGCCAGCAGTCTCAGGGGGCAGGACACTGAAGCTTTCTTT. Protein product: CASSLRGQDTEAFF.

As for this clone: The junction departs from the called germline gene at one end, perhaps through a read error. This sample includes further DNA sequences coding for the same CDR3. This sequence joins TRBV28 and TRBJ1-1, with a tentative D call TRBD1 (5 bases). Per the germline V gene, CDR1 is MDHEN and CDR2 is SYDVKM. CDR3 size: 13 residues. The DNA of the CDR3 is TGCGCCAGCAGCCCGACGACGGGGGGTGAAGCTTTCTTT. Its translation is CASSPTTGGEAFF.

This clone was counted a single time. In DNA form, the CDR3 reads TGTGCCAGTAGCGGGGAGCGGGGGGGCTACAATGAGCAGTTCTTC. Its protein is CASSGERGGYNEQFF. The rearrangement joins TRBV19 to TRBJ2-1; TRBD2 matches 10 bases. CDR1 is LNHDA, CDR2 SQIVND, per germline (reference sequence). The CDR3 runs 15 residues. Trimming took 6 bases from V and 3 from J; bases not matched to a gene: 5. Full variable domain (rest looked up from reference TRBV19 and TRBJ2-1): DGGITQSPKYLFRKEGQNVTLSCEQNLNHDAMYWYRQDPGQGLRLIYYSQIVNDFQKGDIAEGYSVSREKKESFPLTVTSAQKNPTAFYLCASSGERGGYNEQFFGPGTRLTVL.

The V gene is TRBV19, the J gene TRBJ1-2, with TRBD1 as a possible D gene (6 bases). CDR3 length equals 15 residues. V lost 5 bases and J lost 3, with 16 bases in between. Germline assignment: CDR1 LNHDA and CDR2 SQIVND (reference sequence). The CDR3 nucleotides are TGTGCCAGTAGTGTAACAGGGTTCGTAGACTATGGCTACACCTTC. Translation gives CASSVTGFVDYGYTF. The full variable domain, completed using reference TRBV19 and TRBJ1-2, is DGGITQSPKYLFRKEGQNVTLSCEQNLNHDAMYWYRQDPGQGLRLIYYSQIVNDFQKGDIAEGYSVSREKKESFPLTVTSAQKNPTAFYLCASSVTGFVDYGYTFGSGTRLTVV.

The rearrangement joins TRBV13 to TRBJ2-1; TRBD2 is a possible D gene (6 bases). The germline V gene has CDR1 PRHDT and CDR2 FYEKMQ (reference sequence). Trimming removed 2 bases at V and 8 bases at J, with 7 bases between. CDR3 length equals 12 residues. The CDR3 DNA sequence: TGTGCCAGCAGCTTATGGGGGGATGAGCAGTTCTTC. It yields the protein CASSLWGDEQFF. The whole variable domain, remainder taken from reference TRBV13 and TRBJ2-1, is AAGVIQSPRHLIKEKRETATLKCYPIPRHDTVYWYQQGPGQDPQFLISFYEKMQSDKGSIPDRFSAQQFSDYHSELNMSSLELGDSALYFCASSLWGDEQFFGPGTRLTVL.

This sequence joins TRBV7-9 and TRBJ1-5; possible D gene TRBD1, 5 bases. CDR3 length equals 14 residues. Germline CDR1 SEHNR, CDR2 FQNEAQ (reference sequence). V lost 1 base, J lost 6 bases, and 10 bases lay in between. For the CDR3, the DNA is TGTGCCAGCAGCTTAGGCGGGGGTCGTCAGCCCCAGCATTTT. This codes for CASSLGGGRQPQHF.

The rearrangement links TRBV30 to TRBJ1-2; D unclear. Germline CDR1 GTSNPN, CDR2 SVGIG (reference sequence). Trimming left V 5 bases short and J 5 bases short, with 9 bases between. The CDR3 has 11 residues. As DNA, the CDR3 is TGTGCCTGGGACCTCGGGTATGGCTACACCTTC. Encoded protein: CAWDLGYGYTF.

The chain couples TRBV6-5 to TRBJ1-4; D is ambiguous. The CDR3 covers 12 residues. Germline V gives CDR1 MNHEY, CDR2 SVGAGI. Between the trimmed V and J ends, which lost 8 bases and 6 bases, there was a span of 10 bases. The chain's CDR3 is CASRGQDEKLFF. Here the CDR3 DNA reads TGTGCCAGCCGGGGTCAAGATGAAAAACTGTTTTTT.

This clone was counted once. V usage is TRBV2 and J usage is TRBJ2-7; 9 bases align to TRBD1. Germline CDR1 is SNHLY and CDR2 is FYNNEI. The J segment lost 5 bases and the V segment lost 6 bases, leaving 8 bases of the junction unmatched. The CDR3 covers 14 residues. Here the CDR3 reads CASSVTGGLDEQYF. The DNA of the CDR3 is TGTGCCAGCAGCGTCACAGGGGGCCTAGACGAGCAGTACTTC.

CDR3 sequence reads: CASTEGTSGEQYF. The CDR3 DNA reads TGTGCCAGCACCGAAGGGACTAGTGGCGAGCAGTACTTC. This chain uses TRBV27 with TRBJ2-7, with TRBD2 identical over 8 bases. Unmatched junction bases numbered 8, after V lost 7 bases and J lost 6 bases. Germline V lookup: CDR1 MNHEY, CDR2 SMNVEV (reference sequence). The CDR3 runs to 13 residues.

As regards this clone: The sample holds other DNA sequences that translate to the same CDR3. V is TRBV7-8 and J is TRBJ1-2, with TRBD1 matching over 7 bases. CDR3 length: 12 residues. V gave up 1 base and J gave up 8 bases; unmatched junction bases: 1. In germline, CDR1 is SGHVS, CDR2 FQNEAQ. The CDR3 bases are TGTGCCAGCAGCTTAGGAGGGGGCGGCTACACCTTC. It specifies CASSLGGGGYTF.

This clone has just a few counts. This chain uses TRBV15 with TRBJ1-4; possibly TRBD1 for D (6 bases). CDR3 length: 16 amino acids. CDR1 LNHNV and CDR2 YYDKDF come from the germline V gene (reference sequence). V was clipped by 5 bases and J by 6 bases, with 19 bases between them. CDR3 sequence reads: CATSGGEGRGDEKLFF. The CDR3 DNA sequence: TGTGCCACCAGCGGAGGGGAGGGCAGGGGAGATGAAAAACTGTTTTTT.

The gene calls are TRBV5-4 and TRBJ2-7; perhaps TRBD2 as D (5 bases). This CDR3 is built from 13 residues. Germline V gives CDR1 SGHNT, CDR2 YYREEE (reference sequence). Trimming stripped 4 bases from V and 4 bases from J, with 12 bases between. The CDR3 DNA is TGTGCCAGCAGCCCATTTGGCGGGTACGAGCAGTACTTC. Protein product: CASSPFGGYEQYF.

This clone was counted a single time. The CDR3 coding sequence is TGCGCCAGCAGCTACGGACAGGGGGAAACCTACGAGCAGTACTTC. Encoded protein: CASSYGQGETYEQYF. V and J are TRBV4-1 and TRBJ2-7; 10 bases agree with TRBD1. Unmatched junction bases numbered 6, after V lost 5 bases and J lost 2 bases. Germline lookup yields CDR1 MGHRA and CDR2 YSYEKL. The CDR3 contains 15 residues.

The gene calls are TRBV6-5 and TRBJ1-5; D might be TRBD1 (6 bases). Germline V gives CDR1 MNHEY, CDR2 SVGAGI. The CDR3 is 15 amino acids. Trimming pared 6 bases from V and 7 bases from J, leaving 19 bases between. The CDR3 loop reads CASRSRDTEGQPQHF. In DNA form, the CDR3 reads TGTGCCAGCAGGTCCCGGGACACCGAGGGGCAGCCCCAGCATTTT.

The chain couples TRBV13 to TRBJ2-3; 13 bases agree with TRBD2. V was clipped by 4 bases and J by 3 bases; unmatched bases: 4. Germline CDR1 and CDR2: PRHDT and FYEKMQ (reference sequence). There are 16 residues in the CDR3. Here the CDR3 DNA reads TGTGCCAGCAGCTGGGGGACTAGCGGGGAGACAGATACGCAGTATTTT. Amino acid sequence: CASSWGTSGETDTQYF.

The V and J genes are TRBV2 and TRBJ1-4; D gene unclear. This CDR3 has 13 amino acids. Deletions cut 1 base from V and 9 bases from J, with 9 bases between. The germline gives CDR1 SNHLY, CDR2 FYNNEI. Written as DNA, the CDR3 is TGTGCCAGCAGTGAAGAAATCGGGAAAAAACTGTTTTTT. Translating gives CASSEEIGKKLFF.

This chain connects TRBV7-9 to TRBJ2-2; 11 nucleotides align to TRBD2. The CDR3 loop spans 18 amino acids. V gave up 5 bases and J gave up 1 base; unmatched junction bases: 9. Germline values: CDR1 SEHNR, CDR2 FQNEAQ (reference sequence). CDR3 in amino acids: CASSHSSGRTKNTGELFF. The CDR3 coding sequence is TGTGCCAGCAGCCACTCTAGCGGGAGGACAAAGAACACCGGGGAGCTGTTTTTT.

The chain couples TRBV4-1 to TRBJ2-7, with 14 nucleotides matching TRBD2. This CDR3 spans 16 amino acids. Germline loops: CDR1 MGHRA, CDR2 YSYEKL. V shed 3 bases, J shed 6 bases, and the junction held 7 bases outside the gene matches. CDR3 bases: TGCGCCAGCAGCCAGCCGACTAGCGGGAGGGCGACCGAGCAGTACTTC. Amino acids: CASSQPTSGRATEQYF.

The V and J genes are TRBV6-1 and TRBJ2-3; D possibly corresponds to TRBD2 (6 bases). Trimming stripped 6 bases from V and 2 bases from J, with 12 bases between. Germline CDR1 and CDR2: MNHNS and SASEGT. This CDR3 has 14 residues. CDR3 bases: TGTGCCAGCAGAGGTGGAGGGGACACAGATACGCAGTATTTT. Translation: CASRGGGDTDTQYF.

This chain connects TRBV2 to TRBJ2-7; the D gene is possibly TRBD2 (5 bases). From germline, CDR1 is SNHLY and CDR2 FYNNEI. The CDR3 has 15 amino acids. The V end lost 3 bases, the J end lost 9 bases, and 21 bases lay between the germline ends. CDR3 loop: CASSDSREPTYGQYF. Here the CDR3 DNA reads TGTGCCAGCAGTGATTCGAGGGAGCCAACCTATGGGCAGTACTTC.

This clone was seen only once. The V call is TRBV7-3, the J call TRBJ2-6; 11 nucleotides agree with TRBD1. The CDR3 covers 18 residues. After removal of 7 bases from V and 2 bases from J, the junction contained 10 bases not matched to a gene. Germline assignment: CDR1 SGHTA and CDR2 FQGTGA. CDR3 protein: CASTVGPGQGAGANVLTF. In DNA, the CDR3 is TGTGCCAGCACCGTCGGCCCGGGACAGGGGGCTGGGGCCAACGTCCTGACTTTC.

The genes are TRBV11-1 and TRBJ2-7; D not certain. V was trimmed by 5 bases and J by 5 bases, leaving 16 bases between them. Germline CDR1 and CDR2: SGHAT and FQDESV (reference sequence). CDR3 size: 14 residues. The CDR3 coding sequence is TGTGCCAGCAGCCTCTTCGCCCCTCGAGACGAGCAGTACTTC. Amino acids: CASSLFAPRDEQYF.

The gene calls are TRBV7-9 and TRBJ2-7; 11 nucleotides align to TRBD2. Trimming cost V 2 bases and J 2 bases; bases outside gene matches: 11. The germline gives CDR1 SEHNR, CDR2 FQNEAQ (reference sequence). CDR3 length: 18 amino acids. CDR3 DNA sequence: TGTGCCAGCAGCTTAAAGTTTGCTAGCGGGGGGCCTACCTACGAGCAGTACTTC. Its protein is CASSLKFASGGPTYEQYF.

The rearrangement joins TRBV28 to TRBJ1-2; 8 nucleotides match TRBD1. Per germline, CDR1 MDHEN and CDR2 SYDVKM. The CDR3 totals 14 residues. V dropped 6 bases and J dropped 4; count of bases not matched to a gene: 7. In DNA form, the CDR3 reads TGTGCCAGCAGGATACAGGGGGAATCCTATGGCTACACCTTC. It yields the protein CASRIQGESYGYTF.

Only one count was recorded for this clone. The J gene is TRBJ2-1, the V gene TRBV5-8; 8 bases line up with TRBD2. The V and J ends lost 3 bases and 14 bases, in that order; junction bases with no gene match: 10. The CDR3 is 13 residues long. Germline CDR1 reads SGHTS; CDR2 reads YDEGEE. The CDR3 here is CASSWGDGGAEFF. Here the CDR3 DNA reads TGTGCCAGCAGCTGGGGGGACGGGGGGGCCGAGTTCTTC.

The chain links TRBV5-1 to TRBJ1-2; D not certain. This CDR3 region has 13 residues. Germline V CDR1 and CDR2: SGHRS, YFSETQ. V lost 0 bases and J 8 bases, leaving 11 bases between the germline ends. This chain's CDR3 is CASSLDTVYGYTF. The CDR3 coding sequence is TGCGCCAGCAGCTTGGACACAGTGTACGGCTACACCTTC. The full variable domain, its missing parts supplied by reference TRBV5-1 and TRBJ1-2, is KAGVTQTPRYLIKTRGQQVTLSCSPISGHRSVSWYQQTPGQGLQFLFEYFSETQRNKGNFPGRFSGRQFSNSRSEMNVSTLELGDSALYLCASSLDTVYGYTFGSGTRLTVV.

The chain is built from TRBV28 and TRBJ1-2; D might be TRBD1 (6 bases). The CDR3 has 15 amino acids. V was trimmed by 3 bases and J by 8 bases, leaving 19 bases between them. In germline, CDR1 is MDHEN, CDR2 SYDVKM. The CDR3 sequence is CASSFSEQGVLGYTF. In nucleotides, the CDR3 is TGTGCCAGCAGTTTCTCGGAACAGGGCGTGTTGGGCTACACCTTC.

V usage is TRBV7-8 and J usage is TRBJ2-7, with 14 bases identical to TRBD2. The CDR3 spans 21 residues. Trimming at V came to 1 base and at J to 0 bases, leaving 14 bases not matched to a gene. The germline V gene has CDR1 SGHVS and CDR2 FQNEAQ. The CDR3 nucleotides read TGTGCCAGCAGCTTAGAGGGGGGACTAGCGGGGGCCCCACCCTTCTCCTACGAGCAGTACTTC. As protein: CASSLEGGLAGAPPFSYEQYF.

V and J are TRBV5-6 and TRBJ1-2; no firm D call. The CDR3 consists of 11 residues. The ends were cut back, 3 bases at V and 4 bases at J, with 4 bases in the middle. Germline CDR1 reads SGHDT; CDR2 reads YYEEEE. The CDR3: CASSSRYGYTF. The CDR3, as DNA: TGTGCCAGCAGCTCGCGCTATGGCTACACCTTC.

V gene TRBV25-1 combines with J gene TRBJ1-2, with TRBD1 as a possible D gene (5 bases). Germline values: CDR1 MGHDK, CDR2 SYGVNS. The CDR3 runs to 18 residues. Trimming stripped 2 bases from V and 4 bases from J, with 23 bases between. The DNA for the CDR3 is TGTGCCAGCAGTGAAAGGGTAGGAGGGCAGGGATTTTCCTATGGCTACACCTTC. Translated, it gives CASSERVGGQGFSYGYTF.